Listed below are T cell receptor beta chains from one sample, sequenced in a study of T cell responses to AZD1222 COVID-19 vaccine. Here immunoSEQ multiplex PCR was the method, and the copy in TCRdb shows in-frame clones only, minus some. Here the sample spans around 140,000 clones, 80% to 95% being singletons. Here the sequenced sample was peripheral blood, taken on day 0 of AZD1222 vaccination. These receptors originate from an adult in good health. Each CDR3 is given with its conserved first and last residue. Each record gives: D gene, clone size, V gene, J gene, CDR3 protein, CDR3 DNA. The D gene is left open where the match is weak. The size of a clone is reported for some rows only, either as once, few or many, or as a class for expanded clones.

>TRBD2|once|TRBV3-1/TRBV3-2|TRBJ2-3
CASSQVAGIGTDTQYF
TGTGCCAGCAGCCAAGTAGCGGGAATAGGGACAGATACGCAGTATTTT
>TRBD1|NA|TRBV19|TRBJ2-7
CASSIGTGGYEQYF
TGTGCCAGTAGTATCGGGACAGGGGGCTACGAGCAGTACTTC
>NA|NA|TRBV7-2|TRBJ2-3
CASSFRAGRTDTQYF
TGTGCCAGCAGCTTTCGGGCAGGGCGCACAGATACGCAGTATTTT
>NA|NA|TRBV30|TRBJ1-2
CASSPGIGYTF
TGTGCCTCCTCACCTGGAATTGGCTACACCTTC
>TRBD1|NA|TRBV6-5|TRBJ2-7
CASRLSDRGHYEQYF
TGTGCCAGCAGGCTCTCGGACAGGGGCCATTACGAGCAGTACTTC
>TRBD1|NA|TRBV9|TRBJ1-6
CASSASGTANSPLHF
TGTGCCAGCAGCGCCTCCGGGACAGCGAATTCACCCCTCCACTTT
>NA|NA|TRBV28|TRBJ2-7
CASSLTPGGAYYEQYF
TGTGCCAGCAGTTTGACCCCAGGAGGGGCCTACTACGAGCAGTACTTC
>NA|NA|TRBV21-1|TRBJ1-2
CASSKVSGSVYGYTF
TGTGCCAGCAGCAAAGTAAGCGGGAGCGTCTATGGCTACACCTTC
>NA|NA|TRBV7-8|TRBJ2-1
CASRSRPPGPLENEQFF
TGTGCCAGCAGGTCAAGACCCCCGGGACCCCTGGAGAATGAGCAGTTCTTC
>NA|NA|TRBV9|TRBJ1-3
CASSTHSQGTGNTIYF
TGTGCCAGCAGCACCCACTCTCAGGGGACCGGAAACACCATATATTTT
>NA|once|TRBV24-1|TRBJ1-4
CATSDSGTATNEKLFF
TGTGCCACCAGTGACTCCGGGACGGCAACTAATGAAAAACTGTTTTTT
>TRBD2|NA|TRBV19|TRBJ2-3
CASSMGRGAGGTDTQYF
TGTGCCAGTAGTATGGGTCGTGGCGCGGGAGGCACAGATACGCAGTATTTT
>NA|NA|TRBV7-9|TRBJ1-5
CASSLGGSGSGNQPQHF
TGTGCCAGCAGCTTGGGGGGATCGGGAAGTGGCAATCAGCCCCAGCATTTT
>NA|NA|TRBV6-5|TRBJ2-2
CASISDSTGELFF
TGTGCCAGCATCTCTGACAGCACCGGGGAGCTGTTTTTT
>NA|NA|TRBV12-3/TRBV12-4|TRBJ1-6
CASSRQYSSPLHF
TGTGCCAGCAGTAGACAGTATAGCTCACCCCTCCACTTT
>TRBD2|NA|TRBV28|TRBJ2-7
CASSSPGLAGEQYF
TGTGCCAGCAGTAGTCCTGGACTAGCGGGCGAGCAGTACTTC
>NA|NA|TRBV11-2|TRBJ1-1
CASSLGDRMNTEAFF
TGTGCCAGCAGCTTAGGAGACAGAATGAACACTGAAGCTTTCTTT
>NA|once|TRBV19|TRBJ1-2
CASSIRRGYGYTF
TGTGCCAGTAGTATCAGAAGGGGCTATGGCTACACCTTC
>TRBD1|NA|TRBV30|TRBJ2-3
CAWSVNRGDTQYF
TGTGCCTGGAGTGTTAACAGGGGTGATACGCAGTATTTT
>NA|NA|TRBV5-4|TRBJ2-3
CASSLVSGIGTDTQYF
TGTGCCAGCAGCTTGGTTTCAGGGATCGGCACAGATACGCAGTATTTT
>NA|NA|TRBV29-1|TRBJ1-1
CSVSPANTEAFF
TGCAGCGTGTCCCCTGCGAACACTGAAGCTTTCTTT
>TRBD2|NA|TRBV3-1/TRBV3-2|TRBJ2-7
CASSRRLAGRGEQYF
TGTGCCAGCAGCCGCAGACTAGCGGGCCGGGGAGAGCAGTACTTC
>NA|NA|TRBV5-1|TRBJ1-1
CASSLHSPIAVEAFF
TGCGCCAGCAGCTTGCACAGCCCCATTGCCGTTGAAGCTTTCTTT
>NA|NA|TRBV30|TRBJ2-3
CAWSLMGGSTDTQYF
TGTGCCTGGAGTCTCATGGGCGGGAGCACAGATACGCAGTATTTT
>NA|NA|TRBV19|TRBJ1-5
CASATANQPQHF
TGTGCCAGTGCGACAGCTAATCAGCCCCAGCATTTT
>TRBD1|NA|TRBV7-2|TRBJ1-2
CASRKGAQGYGYTF
TGTGCCAGCAGGAAGGGGGCGCAGGGCTATGGCTACACCTTC
>TRBD2|NA|TRBV6-5|TRBJ2-2
CASTTGTRITGELFF
TGTGCCAGCACCACCGGGACTAGAATCACCGGGGAGCTGTTTTTT
>TRBD1|NA|TRBV6-5|TRBJ2-7
CASSKQGPLDEQYF
TGTGCCAGCAGTAAACAGGGGCCTCTCGACGAGCAGTACTTC
>NA|NA|TRBV6-5|TRBJ2-1
CASSGNSYNEQFF
TGTGCCAGCAGCGGAAACTCATACAATGAGCAGTTCTTC
>TRBD1|NA|TRBV10-3|TRBJ2-1
CASGTGWREQFF
TGTGCCAGTGGGACAGGGTGGCGTGAGCAGTTCTTC
>NA|NA|TRBV1|TRBJ2-7
CTPSLQPRDEQYF
TGCACCCCCAGCTTGCAACCTCGGGACGAGCAGTACTTC
>NA|NA|TRBV7-2|TRBJ1-3
CASSPAPGNTIYF
TGTGCCAGCAGCCCGGCGCCTGGAAACACCATATATTTT
>NA|NA|TRBV27|TRBJ2-6
CAVGASGANVLTF
TGTGCCGTCGGCGCTTCAGGGGCCAACGTCCTGACTTTC
>NA|NA|TRBV9|TRBJ1-3
CASSGIGNTIYF
TGTGCCAGCAGCGGGATTGGAAACACCATATATTTT
>NA|NA|TRBV5-1|TRBJ2-3
CASSLVRSTDTQYF
TGCGCCAGCAGCTTGGTCAGAAGCACAGATACGCAGTATTTT
>NA|NA|TRBV7-2|TRBJ1-1
CASSLVLFGAPTEAFF
TGTGCCAGCAGCTTAGTTCTTTTTGGGGCGCCCACTGAAGCTTTCTTT
>TRBD1|NA|TRBV28|TRBJ1-6
CASSSPGQYNSPLHF
TGTGCCAGCAGTTCCCCGGGACAGTATAATTCACCCCTCCACTTT
>NA|NA|TRBV5-1|TRBJ1-1
CASSSDRMNTEAFF
TGCGCCAGCAGCTCGGACCGGATGAACACTGAAGCTTTCTTT
>NA|NA|TRBV10-3|TRBJ2-5
CATHTSVQETQYF
TGTGCCACCCACACAAGCGTACAAGAGACCCAGTACTTC
>NA|NA|TRBV6-5|TRBJ1-5
CATMPSGSNQPQHF
TGTGCCACCATGCCGTCGGGGAGCAATCAGCCCCAGCATTTT
>NA|NA|TRBV6-2/TRBV6-3|TRBJ1-1
CASSVYQDTEAFF
TGTGCCAGCAGTGTATACCAGGACACTGAAGCTTTCTTT
>NA|NA|TRBV29-1|TRBJ1-5
CSVDRRTAYSNQPQHF
TGCAGCGTAGACCGCCGGACTGCATATAGCAATCAGCCCCAGCATTTT
>TRBD1|NA|TRBV29-1|TRBJ2-1
CSDRTGPNEQFF
TGCAGCGATAGGACAGGGCCCAATGAGCAGTTCTTC
>NA|NA|TRBV13|TRBJ2-5
CASSLGTGPAETQYF
TGTGCCAGCAGCTTAGGTACAGGGCCGGCGGAGACCCAGTACTTC
>NA|NA|TRBV27|TRBJ2-3
CASSLGQGFDTQYF
TGTGCCAGCAGTTTGGGTCAGGGCTTTGATACGCAGTATTTT
>TRBD1|once|TRBV3-1/TRBV3-2|TRBJ1-5
CASSRMDRWGNQPQHF
TGTGCCAGCAGCCGTATGGACAGGTGGGGTAATCAGCCCCAGCATTTT
>TRBD1|NA|TRBV14|TRBJ1-1
CASSQDLLQSGLGQSMNTEAFF
TGTGCCAGCAGCCAAGATCTTCTTCAATCAGGCTTGGGACAGTCCATGAACACTGAAGCTTTCTTT
>TRBD1|NA|TRBV6-6|TRBJ2-5
CASSQDRGRETQYF
TGTGCCAGCAGCCAGGACAGGGGGCGAGAGACCCAGTACTTC
>NA|few|TRBV5-1|TRBJ2-3
CASSLGGRGAITDTQYF
TGCGCCAGCAGCTTGGGGGGCCGGGGGGCAATAACAGATACGCAGTATTTT
>NA|NA|TRBV5-1|TRBJ2-2
CASSFGAPNTGELFF
TGCGCCAGCAGCTTCGGGGCCCCGAACACCGGGGAGCTGTTTTTT
>NA|NA|TRBV18|TRBJ2-7
CASSPLRGSSYEQYF
TGTGCCAGCTCACCATTAAGGGGAAGCTCCTACGAGCAGTACTTC
>TRBD1|NA|TRBV7-2|TRBJ2-5
CASSRDRGKETQYF
TGTGCCAGCAGCCGGGACAGGGGAAAAGAGACCCAGTACTTC
>NA|NA|TRBV19|TRBJ1-2
CASSIIGPNYGYTF
TGTGCCAGTAGTATTATAGGGCCTAACTATGGCTACACCTTC
>NA|NA|TRBV28|TRBJ2-1
CASSQGLSNNEQFF
TGTGCCAGCAGTCAGGGCCTTTCTAACAATGAGCAGTTCTTC
>TRBD1|many|TRBV6-4|TRBJ2-2
CASSRFGTGANTGELFF
TGTGCCAGCAGCCGATTCGGGACAGGTGCGAACACCGGGGAGCTGTTTTTT
>NA|NA|TRBV29-1|TRBJ2-3
CSVVEQTDTQYF
TGCAGCGTCGTGGAACAGACAGATACGCAGTATTTT
>TRBD2|once|TRBV18|TRBJ2-1
CASSPQTSGNEQFF
TGTGCCAGCTCACCACAGACTAGCGGTAATGAGCAGTTCTTC
>NA|NA|TRBV27|TRBJ1-4
CASKGSRAEKLFF
TGTGCCAGCAAAGGGTCCAGGGCCGAAAAACTGTTTTTT
>TRBD1|NA|TRBV19|TRBJ2-7
CASSIGTGGYEQYF
TGTGCCAGTAGTATAGGGACAGGGGGTTACGAGCAGTACTTC
>NA|NA|TRBV5-1|TRBJ2-3
CASSLASWGRSSTDTQYF
TGCGCCAGCAGCTTGGCCAGCTGGGGACGGTCCAGCACAGATACGCAGTATTTT